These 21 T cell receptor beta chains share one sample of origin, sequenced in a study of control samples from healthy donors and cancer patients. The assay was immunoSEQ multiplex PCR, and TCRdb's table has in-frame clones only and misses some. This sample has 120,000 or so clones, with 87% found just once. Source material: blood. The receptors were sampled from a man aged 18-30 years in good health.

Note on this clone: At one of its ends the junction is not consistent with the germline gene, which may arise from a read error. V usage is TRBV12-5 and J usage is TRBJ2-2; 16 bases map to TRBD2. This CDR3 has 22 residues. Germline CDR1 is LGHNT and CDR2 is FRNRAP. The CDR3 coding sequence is TGTGCTAGTGGTTTGGGTGGCGGGACTAGCGGGAGGGCCGTCCCCTCTCACCGGGGAGCTGTTTTT. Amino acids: CASGLGGGTSGRAVPSHRGAVF.

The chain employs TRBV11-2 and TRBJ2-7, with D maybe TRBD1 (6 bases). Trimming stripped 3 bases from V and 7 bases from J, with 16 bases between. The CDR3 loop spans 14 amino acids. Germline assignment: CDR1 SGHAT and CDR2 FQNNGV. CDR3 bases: TGTGCCAGCAGCTTCTACGACAGGACTGTGGAGCAGTACTTC. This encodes CASSFYDRTVEQYF.

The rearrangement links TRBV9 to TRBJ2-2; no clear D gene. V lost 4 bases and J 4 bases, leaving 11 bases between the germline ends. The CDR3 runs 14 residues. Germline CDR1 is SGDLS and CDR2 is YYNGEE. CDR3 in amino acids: CASSLGLSTGELFF. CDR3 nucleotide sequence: TGTGCCAGCAGCCTCGGGTTGAGCACCGGGGAGCTGTTTTTT.

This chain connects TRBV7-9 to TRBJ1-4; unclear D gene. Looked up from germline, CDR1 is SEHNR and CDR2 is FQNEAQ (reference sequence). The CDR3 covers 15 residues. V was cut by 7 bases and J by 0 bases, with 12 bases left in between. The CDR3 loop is CASTPPLATNEKLFF. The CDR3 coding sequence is TGTGCCAGCACCCCCCCGCTCGCAACTAATGAAAAACTGTTTTTT.

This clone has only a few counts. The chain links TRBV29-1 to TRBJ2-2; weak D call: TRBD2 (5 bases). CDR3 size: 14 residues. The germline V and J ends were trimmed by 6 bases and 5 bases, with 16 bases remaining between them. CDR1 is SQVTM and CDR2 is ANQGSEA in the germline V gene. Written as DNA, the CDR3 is TGCAGCGTCAGCCGGGCCCCGGGGACCGGGGAGCTGTTTTTT. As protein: CSVSRAPGTGELFF.

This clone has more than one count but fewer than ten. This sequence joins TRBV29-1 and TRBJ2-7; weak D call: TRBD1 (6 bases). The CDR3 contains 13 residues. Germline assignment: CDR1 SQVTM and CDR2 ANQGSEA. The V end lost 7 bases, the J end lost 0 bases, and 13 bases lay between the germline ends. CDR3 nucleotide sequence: TGCAGCGCTTCAACAGGGAGCTCCTACGAGCAGTACTTC. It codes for CSASTGSSYEQYF.

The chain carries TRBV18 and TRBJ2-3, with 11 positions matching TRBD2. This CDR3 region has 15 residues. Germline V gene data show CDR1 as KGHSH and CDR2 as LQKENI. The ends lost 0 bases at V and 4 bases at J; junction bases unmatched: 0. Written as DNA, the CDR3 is TGTGCCAGCTCACCACCTAGCGGGAGGGCAGATACGCAGTATTTT. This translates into CASSPPSGRADTQYF.

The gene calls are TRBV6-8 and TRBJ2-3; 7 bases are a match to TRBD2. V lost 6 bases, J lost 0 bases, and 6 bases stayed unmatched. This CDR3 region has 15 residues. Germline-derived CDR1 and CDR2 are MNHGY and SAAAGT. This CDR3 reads CASRVRAGSTDTQYF. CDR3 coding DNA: TGTGCCAGCAGGGTACGAGCGGGAAGCACAGATACGCAGTATTTT.

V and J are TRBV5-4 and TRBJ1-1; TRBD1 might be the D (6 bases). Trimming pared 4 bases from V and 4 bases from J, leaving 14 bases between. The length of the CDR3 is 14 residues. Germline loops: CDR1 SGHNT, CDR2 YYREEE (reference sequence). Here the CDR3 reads CASSPEHRATEAFF. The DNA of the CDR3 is TGTGCCAGCAGCCCCGAGCACAGGGCCACTGAAGCTTTCTTT.

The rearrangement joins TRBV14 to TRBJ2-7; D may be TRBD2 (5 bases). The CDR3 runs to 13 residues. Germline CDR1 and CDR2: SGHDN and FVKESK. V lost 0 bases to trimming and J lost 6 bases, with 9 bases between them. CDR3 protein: CASSQDLRGEQYF. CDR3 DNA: TGTGCCAGCAGCCAAGATCTCCGGGGCGAGCAGTACTTC. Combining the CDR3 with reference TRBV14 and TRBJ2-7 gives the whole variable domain EAGVTQFPSHSVIEKGQTVTLRCDPISGHDNLYWYRRVMGKEIKFLLHFVKESKQDESGMPNNRFLAERTGGTYSTLKVQPAELEDSGVYFCASSQDLRGEQYFGPGTRLTVT.

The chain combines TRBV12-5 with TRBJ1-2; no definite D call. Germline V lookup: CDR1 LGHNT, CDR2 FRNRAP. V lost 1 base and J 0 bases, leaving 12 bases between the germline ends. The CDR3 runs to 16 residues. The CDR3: CASGLAPQTANYGYTF. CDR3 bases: TGTGCTAGTGGTTTGGCCCCTCAGACGGCTAACTATGGCTACACCTTC.

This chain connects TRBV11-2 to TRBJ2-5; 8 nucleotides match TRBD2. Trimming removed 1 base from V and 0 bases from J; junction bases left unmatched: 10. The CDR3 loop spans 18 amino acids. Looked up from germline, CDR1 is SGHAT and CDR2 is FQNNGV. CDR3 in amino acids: CASSLARGLAGNQETQYF. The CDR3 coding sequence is TGTGCCAGCAGCTTAGCTAGAGGTCTAGCGGGCAACCAAGAGACCCAGTACTTC.

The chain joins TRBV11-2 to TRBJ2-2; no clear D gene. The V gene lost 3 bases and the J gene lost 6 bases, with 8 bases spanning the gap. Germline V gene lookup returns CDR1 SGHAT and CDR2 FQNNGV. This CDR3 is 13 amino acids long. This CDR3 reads CASSFSGSGELFF. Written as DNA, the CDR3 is TGTGCCAGCAGCTTCTCCGGGTCCGGGGAGCTGTTTTTT.

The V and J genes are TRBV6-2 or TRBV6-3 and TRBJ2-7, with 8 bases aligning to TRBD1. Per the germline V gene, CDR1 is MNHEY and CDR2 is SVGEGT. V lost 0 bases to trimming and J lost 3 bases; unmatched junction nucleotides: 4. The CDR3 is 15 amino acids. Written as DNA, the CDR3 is TGTGCCAGCAGTTACTCCGGACAGGGTCACTACGAGCAGTACTTC. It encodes CASSYSGQGHYEQYF.

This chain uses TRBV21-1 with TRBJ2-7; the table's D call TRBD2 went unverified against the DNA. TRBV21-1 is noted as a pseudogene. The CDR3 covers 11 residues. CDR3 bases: TGTGCCAATCGATACCGGGACGAGCAGTACTTC. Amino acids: CANRYRDEQYF.

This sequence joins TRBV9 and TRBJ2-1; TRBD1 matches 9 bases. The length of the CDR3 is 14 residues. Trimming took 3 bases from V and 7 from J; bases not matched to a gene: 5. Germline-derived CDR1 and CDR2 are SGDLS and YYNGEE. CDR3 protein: CASSGGTGWNEQFF. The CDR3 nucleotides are TGTGCCAGCAGCGGAGGGACAGGGTGGAATGAGCAGTTCTTC.

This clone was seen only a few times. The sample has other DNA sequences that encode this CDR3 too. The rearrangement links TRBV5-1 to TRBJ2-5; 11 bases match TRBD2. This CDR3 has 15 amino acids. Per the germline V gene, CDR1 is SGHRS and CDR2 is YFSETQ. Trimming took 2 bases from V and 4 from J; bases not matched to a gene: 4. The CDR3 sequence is CASSFSLAGGETQYF. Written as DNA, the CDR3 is TGCGCCAGCAGCTTTAGTCTAGCGGGAGGAGAGACCCAGTACTTC. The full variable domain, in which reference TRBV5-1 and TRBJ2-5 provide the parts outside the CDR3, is KAGVTQTPRYLIKTRGQQVTLSCSPISGHRSVSWYQQTPGQGLQFLFEYFSETQRNKGNFPGRFSGRQFSNSRSEMNVSTLELGDSALYLCASSFSLAGGETQYFGPGTRLLVL.

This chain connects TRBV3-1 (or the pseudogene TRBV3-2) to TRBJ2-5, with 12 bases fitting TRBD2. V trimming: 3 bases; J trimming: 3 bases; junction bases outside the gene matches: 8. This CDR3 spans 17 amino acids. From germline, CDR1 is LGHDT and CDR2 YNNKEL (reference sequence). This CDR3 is CASSHPGLAGTKETQYF. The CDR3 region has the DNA TGTGCCAGCAGCCACCCAGGACTAGCGGGAACTAAAGAGACCCAGTACTTC.

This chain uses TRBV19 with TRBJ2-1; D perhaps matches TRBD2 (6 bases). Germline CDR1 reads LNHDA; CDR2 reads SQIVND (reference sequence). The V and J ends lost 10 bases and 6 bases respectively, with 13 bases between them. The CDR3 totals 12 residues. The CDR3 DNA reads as TGTGCCACCTCGGGACTGTCCAATGAGCAGTTCTTC. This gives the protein CATSGLSNEQFF.

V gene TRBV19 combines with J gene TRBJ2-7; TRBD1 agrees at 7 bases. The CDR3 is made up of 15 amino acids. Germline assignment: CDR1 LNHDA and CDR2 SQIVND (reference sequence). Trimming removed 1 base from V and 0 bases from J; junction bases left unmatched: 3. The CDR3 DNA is TGTGCCAGTAGTATAGGACAGGGTCGCTCCTACGAGCAGTACTTC. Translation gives CASSIGQGRSYEQYF.

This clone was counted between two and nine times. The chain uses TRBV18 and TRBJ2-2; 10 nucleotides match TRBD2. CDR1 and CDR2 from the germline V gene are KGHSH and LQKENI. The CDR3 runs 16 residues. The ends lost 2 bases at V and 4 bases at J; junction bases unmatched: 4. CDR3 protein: CASSPMGLATTGELFF. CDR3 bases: TGTGCCAGCTCACCAATGGGACTAGCGACCACCGGGGAGCTGTTTTTT.